This entry lists 7 T cell receptor beta chains sequenced from one sample in a study of a mutant IDH1 vaccine in newly diagnosed glioma. Only in-frame clones appear in the TCRdb table, and some are missing; sequencing was by immunoSEQ multiplex PCR. The repertoire holds tens of thousands of clones, around 85% seen once, with around 0.77% in the top ten. Their specific antigens are unknown. As for time point: week 23, last vaccination. Every vaccine dose comprised 300 ug of mutant IDH1 20-mer peptide plus topical imiquimod. The sequenced sample was PBMCs, obtained from a glioma patient whose treatment included an IDH1 peptide vaccine. The receptors derive from a woman aged 45-65 years with glioma.

The chain recombines TRBV7-8 with TRBJ2-3; the match to TRBD2 covers 10 bases. The CDR3 contains 16 residues. The ends lost 2 bases at V and 0 bases at J; junction bases unmatched: 2. The germline V gene has CDR1 SGHVS and CDR2 FQNEAQ. DNA of the CDR3: TGTGCCAGCAGCTTACCAGCGGGAGGGAGCACAGATACGCAGTATTTT. This codes for CASSLPAGGSTDTQYF.

V usage is TRBV7-2 and J usage is TRBJ2-1, with a weak D call TRBD2 (6 bases). The CDR3 consists of 13 residues. The germline V gene encodes CDR1 SGHTA and CDR2 FQGNSA. V shed 5 bases and J shed 8 bases, with 13 bases lying between them. The CDR3 bases are TGTGCCAGCAGCCCCCGGGACTGGGATGAGCAGTTCTTC. This gives the protein CASSPRDWDEQFF.

As DNA, the CDR3 is TGTGCCAGCAGTTACGAGCCGGGGGTGAGCACCGGGGAGCTGTTTTTT. It yields the protein CASSYEPGVSTGELFF. The chain uses TRBV6-5 and TRBJ2-2; D may be TRBD2 (6 bases). The V gene's germline CDR1 is MNHEY and CDR2 SVGAGI. The length of the CDR3 is 16 residues. Trimming took off 2 bases at V and 4 bases at J, with 14 bases between the two ends.

The chain is built from TRBV6-1 and TRBJ2-7; D may match TRBD1 or TRBD2 (6 bases each). This CDR3 is 14 amino acids long. The V and J ends lost 1 base and 3 bases respectively, with 10 bases between them. Germline V lookup: CDR1 MNHNS, CDR2 SASEGT. CDR3 protein: CASSEGGARYEQYF. CDR3 nucleotides: TGTGCCAGCAGTGAAGGGGGGGCGCGCTACGAGCAGTACTTC.

The V gene is TRBV9, the J gene TRBJ2-1; 10 bases map to TRBD1. The CDR3 covers 15 residues. The germline V gene encodes CDR1 SGDLS and CDR2 YYNGEE. V was pared by 0 bases and J by 8 bases, with 5 bases of the junction left unmatched. CDR3 DNA: TGTGCCAGCAGCGTAGGGGACAGGGGTAGGCATGAGCAGTTCTTC. This encodes CASSVGDRGRHEQFF.

The rearrangement links TRBV9 to TRBJ2-4, with 8 bases fitting TRBD1. CDR1 and CDR2 from the germline V gene are SGDLS and YYNGEE. V gave up 2 bases and J gave up 5 bases; unmatched junction bases: 3. The CDR3 length is 14 residues. The CDR3 here is CASSVGQGENIQYF. The CDR3 DNA reads as TGTGCCAGCAGCGTCGGACAGGGAGAAAACATTCAGTACTTC.

With respect to this clone: Different DNA sequences within this sample yield the same CDR3. J is TRBJ1-2 and V is TRBV25-1; 9 nucleotides match TRBD1. Per germline, CDR1 MGHDK and CDR2 SYGVNS. The J segment lost 2 bases and the V segment lost 4 bases, leaving 5 bases of the junction unmatched. The CDR3 has 15 amino acids. CDR3 loop: CASSVPGQGNYGYTF. The CDR3 bases are TGTGCCAGCAGTGTACCGGGACAGGGAAACTATGGCTACACCTTC.